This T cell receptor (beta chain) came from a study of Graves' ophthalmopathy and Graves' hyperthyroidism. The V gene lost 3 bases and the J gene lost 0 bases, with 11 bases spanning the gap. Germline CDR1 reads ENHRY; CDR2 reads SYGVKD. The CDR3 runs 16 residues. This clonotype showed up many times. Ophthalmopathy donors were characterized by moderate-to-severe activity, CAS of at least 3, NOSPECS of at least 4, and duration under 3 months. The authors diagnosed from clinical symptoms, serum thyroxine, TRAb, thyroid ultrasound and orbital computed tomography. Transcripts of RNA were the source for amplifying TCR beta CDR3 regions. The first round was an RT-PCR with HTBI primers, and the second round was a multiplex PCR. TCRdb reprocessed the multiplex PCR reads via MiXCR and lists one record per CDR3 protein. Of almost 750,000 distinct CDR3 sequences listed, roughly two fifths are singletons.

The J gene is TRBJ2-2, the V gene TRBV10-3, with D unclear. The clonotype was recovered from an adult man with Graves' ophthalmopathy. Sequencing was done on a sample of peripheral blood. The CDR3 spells CAISDGRNPNTGELFF. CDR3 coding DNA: TGTGCCATCAGTGATGGGCGAAACCCGAACACCGGGGAGCTGTTTTTT.